The 9 T cell receptor beta chains listed next were all sequenced from one sample in a study of blood T cell repertoires in COVID-19. Profiling relied on immunoSEQ multiplex PCR, and the TCRdb table lists in-frame clones only, not all of them. The table lists fewer than 80,000 clones, 70% to 80% of them singletons. Sequenced sample: peripheral blood. The receptor source for this set is a woman older than 75 with active or convalescent COVID-19.

This clone was picked up one time. The chain uses TRBV5-4 and TRBJ2-7; 9 bases map to TRBD2. The CDR3 length is 16 residues. CDR1 and CDR2 from the germline V gene are SGHNT and YYREEE (reference sequence). V lost 6 bases and J lost 2; bases outside the gene matches: 12. CDR3 sequence (DNA): TGTGCCAGCACCCCTTATAGCGGGAGTAGTGCCTACGAGCAGTACTTC. This codes for CASTPYSGSSAYEQYF. The full variable domain, its missing parts supplied by reference TRBV5-4 and TRBJ2-7, is ETGVTQSPTHLIKTRGQQVTLRCSSQSGHNTVSWYQQALGQGPQFIFQYYREEENGRGNFPPRFSGLQFPNYSSELNVNALELDDSALYLCASTPYSGSSAYEQYFGPGTRLTVT.

This chain links TRBV27 with TRBJ2-2; D not resolved. The CDR3 is 17 residues long. Trimming left V 3 bases short and J 4 bases short, with 18 bases between. CDR1 MNHEY and CDR2 SMNVEV come from the germline V gene (reference sequence). CDR3: CASSFSPYLSGTGELFF. The DNA for the CDR3 is TGTGCCAGCAGTTTCTCCCCTTATTTATCGGGCACCGGGGAGCTGTTTTTT.

The rearrangement uses TRBV30 and TRBJ2-3, with TRBD2 as a possible D gene (6 bases). Looked up from germline, CDR1 is GTSNPN and CDR2 is SVGIG (reference sequence). CDR3 length: 13 residues. V was cut by 3 bases and J by 6 bases, with 13 bases left in between. CDR3 sequence (DNA): TGTGCCTGGAGGGCGGCAGGGACTGATACGCAGTATTTT. Its protein product is CAWRAAGTDTQYF.

V usage is TRBV18 and J usage is TRBJ2-2; tentative D call: TRBD2 (6 bases). Between the trimmed V and J ends, which lost 3 bases and 6 bases, there was a span of 8 bases. The CDR3 is 13 residues long. CDR1 and CDR2 from the germline V gene are KGHSH and LQKENI. The chain's CDR3 is CASSPGLPGELFF. The DNA of the CDR3 is TGTGCCAGCTCACCGGGACTCCCCGGGGAGCTGTTTTTT.

The V call is TRBV7-2, the J call TRBJ2-1; D call uncertain. The CDR3 spans 15 residues. Germline V gene data show CDR1 as SGHTA and CDR2 as FQGNSA. The V end was cut by 1 base, the J end by 4 bases, with 11 bases between. Here the CDR3 reads CASSLGGSRYNEQFF. In nucleotides, the CDR3 is TGTGCCAGCAGCTTAGGCGGCAGCCGATACAATGAGCAGTTCTTC.

The rearrangement joins TRBV11-2 to TRBJ2-5; 7 positions match TRBD2. The CDR3 loop spans 15 amino acids. Losses at the gene ends were 0 bases for V and 4 bases for J; bases not matched to a gene: 5. The V gene's germline CDR1 is SGHAT and CDR2 FQNNGV. In DNA, the CDR3 is TGTGCCAGCAGCTTAGATTGGGGAGGGGTAGAGACCCAGTACTTC. Its translation: CASSLDWGGVETQYF.

In its sample, this clone was seen once. The chain recombines TRBV4-2 with TRBJ2-1, with 14 nucleotides matching TRBD2. This CDR3 is 17 amino acids long. Germline assignment: CDR1 LGHNA and CDR2 YNFKEQ. V gave up 1 base and J gave up 8 bases; unmatched junction bases: 7. The CDR3 DNA sequence: TGTGCCAGCAGCCAAGTATCGACTAGCGGGAGGGCCGATGAGCAGTTCTTC. Encoded protein: CASSQVSTSGRADEQFF.

This rearrangement joins TRBV7-2 to TRBJ2-7, with 9 bases identical to TRBD2. Germline V lookup: CDR1 SGHTA, CDR2 FQGNSA. Trimming removed 2 bases from V and 6 bases from J; junction bases left unmatched: 11. The CDR3 is 16 residues long. CDR3 bases: TGTGCCAGCAGCTTACGACTAGGTGCGGGAGGGGTCGAGCAGTACTTC. Translated: CASSLRLGAGGVEQYF.

The chain combines TRBV14 with TRBJ1-1; 10 bases are a match to TRBD1. The CDR3 length is 14 residues. CDR1 is SGHDN and CDR2 is FVKESK in the germline V gene. J gave up 5 bases and V 3 bases, and 3 bases lay outside the gene matches. As DNA, the CDR3 is TGTGCCAGCAGCCAGACAGGGGGCAGGACTGAAGCTTTCTTT. It is translated as CASSQTGGRTEAFF.